Below, 20 T cell receptor beta chains from the same sample are listed, as sequenced in a study of regulatory T cells in long-lasting Graves disease. Sequencing libraries for TCR beta were prepared with iRepertoire HTBI primers and Arm-PCR of CDR3 regions. TCRdb re-derived calls from the multiplex PCR reads in MiXCR, one entry per CDR3 protein. The sample comprises 700,000 or so distinct CDR3 sequences, around 30% of which are singletons, and 42% rests with the top ten. Time point reported: persistent/refractory GD, antithyroid drugs over 5 years with positive TRAb. Generation of the TCR library employed RNA extracted from PBMCs. The sequencing here drew on peripheral blood mononuclear cells (PBMCs), taken when the disease was refractory, from a patient treated with antithyroid drugs. The receptors stem from a female donor with Graves disease.

This clonotype has a single count. V and J are TRBV6-2 or TRBV6-3 and TRBJ2-7, with 11 bases matching TRBD2. The junction had 8 bases not matched to a gene; V was cut back by 7 bases and J by 6 bases. Germline V gene data show CDR1 as MNHEY and CDR2 as SVGEGT. The CDR3 runs to 14 residues. CDR3 in DNA: TGTGCCAGCACCGAAACTAGCGGGAGTTGCGAGCAGTACTTC. The encoded protein is CASTETSGSCEQYF.

This clonotype was counted a single time. The rearrangement links TRBV12-3 or TRBV12-4 to TRBJ1-2; D remains unclear. V lost 1 base and J 4 bases, leaving 7 bases between the germline ends. CDR3 length: 13 amino acids. The DNA for the CDR3 is TGTGCCAGCAGTTTAGGGGAGGCCTATGGCTACACCTTC. Amino acid sequence: CASSLGEAYGYTF.

This clonotype was counted only a few times. The rearrangement joins TRBV19 to TRBJ1-1, with no clear D. The germline CDR1 and CDR2 sequences are LNHDA and SQIVND (reference sequence). CDR3 length equals 16 residues. Trimming cost V 2 bases and J 6 bases, with 19 bases left between them. The CDR3 nucleotides read TGTGCCAGTAGTATATACCTTCTTGGGAGGGTCGCTGAAGCTTTCTTT. Its translation is CASSIYLLGRVAEAFF.

This clonotype was counted at least ten times. This chain connects TRBV18 to TRBJ2-4, with unresolved D. V gave up 6 bases and J gave up 0 bases, with 9 bases separating them. This CDR3 has 14 residues. Germline CDR1 and CDR2: KGHSH and LQKENI. The CDR3 DNA is TGTGCCAGCTCGGAAGGGCTAGCCAAAAACATTCAGTACTTC. The encoded protein is CASSEGLAKNIQYF.

This sequence joins TRBV12-3 or TRBV12-4 and TRBJ2-2; 8 positions match TRBD2. CDR3 length: 17 residues. The V segment lost 6 bases and the J segment 6 bases; nucleotides outside the gene matches: 15. The CDR3 here is CASRTTSQRESSGELFF. DNA of the CDR3: TGTGCCAGCAGAACAACTAGTCAGCGGGAGTCGTCCGGGGAGCTGTTTTTT.

V is TRBV7-9 and J is TRBJ2-1; 16 bases match TRBD2. Trimming took 4 bases from V and 8 from J; bases not matched to a gene: 14. The CDR3 runs 19 residues. Germline assignment: CDR1 SEHNR and CDR2 FQNEAQ (reference sequence). The CDR3 loop reads CASSYKGTSGRADCDEQFF. Here the CDR3 DNA reads TGTGCCAGCAGCTATAAGGGGACTAGCGGGAGGGCCGATTGCGATGAGCAGTTCTTC.

In nucleotides, the CDR3 is TGTGCCTGGCGGCTGGGAAACACCATATATTTT. It is translated as CAWRLGNTIYF. J is TRBJ1-3 and V is TRBV30; D is ambiguous. Germline V CDR1 and CDR2: GTSNPN, SVGIG (reference sequence). Trimming pared 5 bases from V and 4 bases from J, leaving 6 bases between. The length of the CDR3 is 11 residues.

This chain's CDR3 is CATDIGLGLYEQYF. CDR3 sequence (DNA): TGTGCCACCGACATAGGGCTGGGTCTCTACGAGCAGTACTTC. This sequence joins TRBV19 and TRBJ2-7; no clear D. V was shortened by 10 bases and J by 3 bases, with 19 bases between the two germline ends. This CDR3 has 14 residues. Germline values: CDR1 LNHDA, CDR2 SQIVND (reference sequence).

This clonotype was observed many times. CDR3 region: CASTRDRGRETQYF. Written as DNA, the CDR3 is TGTGCCAGCACCCGGGACAGGGGGCGAGAGACCCAGTACTTC. The V and J genes are TRBV2 and TRBJ2-5, with 12 bases fitting TRBD1. J lost 4 bases, V lost 7 bases, and 4 bases had no gene match. CDR3 length: 14 residues. Germline V lookup: CDR1 SNHLY, CDR2 FYNNEI.

The gene calls are TRBV10-3 and TRBJ1-6; no firm D call. This CDR3 is 14 amino acids long. CDR1 and CDR2 (germline): ENHRY, SYGVKD. The ends were cut back, 3 bases at V and 8 bases at J, with 11 bases in the middle. CDR3 in amino acids: CAISDRPPDSPLHF. The CDR3 DNA reads as TGTGCCATCAGTGACAGGCCACCGGATTCACCCCTCCACTTT.

As regards this clonotype: One base away lies a much larger clone, so this may be a sequencing read error. CDR3 nucleotides: TGTGCCAGCAGTTCCCGGGGTGTTAACACTGAAGCTTCCTTT. It encodes CASSSRGVNTEASF. The gene calls are TRBV12-3 or TRBV12-4 and TRBJ1-1, with no clear D. This CDR3 spans 14 amino acids.

V and J are TRBV14 and TRBJ2-1; TRBD2 agrees at 8 bases. V was pared by 1 base and J by 0 bases, with 8 bases of the junction left unmatched. Germline lookup yields CDR1 SGHDN and CDR2 FVKESK. The CDR3 loop spans 18 amino acids. The CDR3 reads CASSQGRGSGTSYNEQFF. The DNA for the CDR3 is TGTGCCAGCAGCCAAGGGAGGGGTAGCGGGACCTCCTACAATGAGCAGTTCTTC.

With regard to this clonotype: The likely explanation is a read error, given a far larger clone one base away. The chain has TRBV28 and TRBJ2-7; D is unresolved. Germline V lookup: CDR1 MDHEN, CDR2 SYDVKM. The CDR3 sequence is 13 residues long. The CDR3 region has the DNA TGTGCCGGCAGTTTGGCGGTATCCTACGAGCAGTACTTC. Amino acids: CAGSLAVSYEQYF.

This clonotype showed up just a few times. The rearrangement links TRBV15 to TRBJ2-3; 9 bases line up with TRBD2. In germline, CDR1 is LNHNV, CDR2 YYDKDF (reference sequence). The CDR3 is 15 residues long. Trimming at V came to 5 bases and at J to 5 bases, leaving 8 bases not matched to a gene. The CDR3: CATSPTSGYQDTQYF. CDR3 DNA sequence: TGTGCCACCAGCCCGACTAGCGGCTATCAAGATACGCAGTATTTT. Filled out from reference TRBV15 and TRBJ2-3, the complete variable domain reads DAMVIQNPRYQVTQFGKPVTLSCSQTLNHNVMYWYQQKSSQAPKLLFHYYDKDFNNEADTPDNFQSRRPNTSFCFLDIRSPGLGDTAMYLCATSPTSGYQDTQYFGPGTRLTVL.

The chain has TRBV27 and TRBJ2-1; 12 nucleotides agree with TRBD2. With 5 bases clipped from V and 5 bases from J, the junction kept 13 bases outside the gene matches. The CDR3 length is 18 residues. Per the germline V gene, CDR1 is MNHEY and CDR2 is SMNVEV (reference sequence). The CDR3 reads CASSTIRLAGVDNNEQFF. The CDR3 DNA follows: TGTGCCAGCAGTACAATCCGACTAGCGGGAGTAGATAACAATGAGCAGTTCTTC.

The V and J genes are TRBV4-2 and TRBJ1-4; unclear D gene. Deletions cut 0 bases from V and 4 bases from J, with 12 bases between. This CDR3 region has 16 residues. Germline V gene lookup returns CDR1 LGHNA and CDR2 YNFKEQ. This CDR3 is CASSQEGRQINEKLFF. The CDR3 region has the DNA TGTGCCAGCAGCCAAGAGGGGAGGCAGATTAATGAAAAACTGTTTTTT.

This clonotype was observed a few times. This chain connects TRBV11-2 to TRBJ2-7, with 8 bases aligning to TRBD2. Germline V lookup: CDR1 SGHAT, CDR2 FQNNGV. The V segment lost 5 bases and the J segment 6 bases; nucleotides outside the gene matches: 21. The CDR3 is made up of 18 amino acids. The DNA for the CDR3 is TGTGCCAGCAGCCGTACGGGGATTAGCGGGACTACGACAGGCGAGCAGTACTTC. Translated: CASSRTGISGTTTGEQYF.

This clonotype was seen only a few times. A read error is possible here, since a much larger clone lies one base away. The CDR3 does not close with the conserved phenylalanine or tryptophan, likely indicating a read error. This sequence joins TRBV12-3 or TRBV12-4 and TRBJ1-2, with TRBD1 matching 8 bases. Trimming removed 2 bases from V and 4 bases from J; junction bases left unmatched: 0. The CDR3 has 13 residues. This CDR3 is CASSLQGAYGYTL. CDR3 bases: TGTGCCAGCAGTTTACAGGGGGCCTATGGCTACACCCTC.

The chain joins TRBV18 to TRBJ1-5, with unresolved D. Trimming stripped 2 bases from V and 0 bases from J, with 17 bases between. The CDR3 has 18 residues. Germline V gives CDR1 KGHSH, CDR2 LQKENI. The CDR3 protein is CASSPSGSQRYSNQPQHF. CDR3 in DNA: TGTGCCAGCTCACCATCTGGCAGCCAGAGATATAGCAATCAGCCCCAGCATTTT.

This chain links TRBV9 with TRBJ2-2; no clear D. Trimming left V 0 bases short and J 3 bases short, with 9 bases between. This CDR3 has 15 amino acids. Germline assignment: CDR1 SGDLS and CDR2 YYNGEE. CDR3 sequence: CASSVDSVYTGELFF. For the CDR3, the DNA is TGTGCCAGCAGCGTAGATTCAGTTTACACCGGGGAGCTGTTTTTT.